This TCR beta chain is from a study of radiotherapy plus CTLA-4 blockade in lung cancer. Study-wide context: Objective response rate was around 19%; disease control rate, less than 40%. Regarding the study as a whole: With interferon-beta, early dynamics of blood T cell clones were reported to best predict response. Tumor-origin TCR clones grew in blood after radiotherapy plus ipilimumab.

The study treated chemo-refractory metastatic non-small-cell lung cancer patients with focal radiation plus ipilimumab CTLA-4 blockade. With 5 bases removed from V and 4 bases from J, the gap between germline ends came to 17 bases. CDR1 is SEHNR, CDR2 FQNEAQ, per germline (reference sequence). This CDR3 is built from 15 residues. Generated by immunoSEQ multiplex PCR, the TCRdb table keeps only in-frame clones and is missing some. The data show more than 90,000 clones, with about 91% seen just once and more than 4.5% held by the top ten. A word on this clone: No antigen is known for it.

The V gene is TRBV7-9, the J gene TRBJ1-2, with D perhaps matching TRBD1 (5 bases). Sequenced material: peripheral blood, taken from a patient treated with radiotherapy plus ipilimumab. This TCR came from a human donor with non-small cell lung cancer that progressed on radiotherapy plus ipilimumab. This CDR3 reads CASSPGGITGYGYTF. In DNA form, the CDR3 reads TGTGCCAGCAGCCCCGGGGGTATTACCGGCTATGGCTACACCTTC.